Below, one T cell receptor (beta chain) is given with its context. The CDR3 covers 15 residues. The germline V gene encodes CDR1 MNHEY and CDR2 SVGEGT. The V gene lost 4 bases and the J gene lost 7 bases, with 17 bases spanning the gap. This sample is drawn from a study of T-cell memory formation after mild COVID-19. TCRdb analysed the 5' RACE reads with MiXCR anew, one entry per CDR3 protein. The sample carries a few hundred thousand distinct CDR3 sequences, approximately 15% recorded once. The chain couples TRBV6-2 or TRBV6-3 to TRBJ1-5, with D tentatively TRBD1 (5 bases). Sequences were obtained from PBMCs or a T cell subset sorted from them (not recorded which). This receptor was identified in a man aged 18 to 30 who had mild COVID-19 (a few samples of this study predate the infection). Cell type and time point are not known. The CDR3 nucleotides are TGTGCCAGCAGTTCTCCAGGGAACTTAGGCCAGCCCCAGCATTTT. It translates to CASSSPGNLGQPQHF.